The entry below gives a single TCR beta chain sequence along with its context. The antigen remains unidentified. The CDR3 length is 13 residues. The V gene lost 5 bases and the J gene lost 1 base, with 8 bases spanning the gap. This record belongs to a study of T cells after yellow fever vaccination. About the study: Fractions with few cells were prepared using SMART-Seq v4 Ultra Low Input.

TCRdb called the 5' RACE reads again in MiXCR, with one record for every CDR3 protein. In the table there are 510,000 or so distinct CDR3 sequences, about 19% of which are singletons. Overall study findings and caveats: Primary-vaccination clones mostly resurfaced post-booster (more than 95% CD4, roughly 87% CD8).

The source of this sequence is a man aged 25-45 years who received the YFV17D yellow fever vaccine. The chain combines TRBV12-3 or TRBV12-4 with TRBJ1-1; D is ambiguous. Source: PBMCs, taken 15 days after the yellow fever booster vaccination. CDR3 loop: CASSRTENTEAFF. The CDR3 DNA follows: TGTGCCAGCAGTAGAACAGAGAACACTGAAGCTTTCTTT.